The subject of this entry is one T cell receptor beta chain. Libraries were prepared by immunoSEQ multiplex PCR; TCRdb keeps only in-frame clonotypes and omits some of them. The sample lists 250,000 to 300,000 clones; roughly 90% were seen once. The data were obtained in a study of blood T cell repertoires in COVID-19. Trimming cost V 2 bases and J 5 bases; bases outside gene matches: 6. The CDR3 consists of 16 residues. CDR1 LNHNV and CDR2 YYDKDF come from the germline V gene (reference sequence). The TCR was taken from a man aged 25-45 years with active or convalescent COVID-19. V and J are TRBV15 and TRBJ2-4, with 10 bases fitting TRBD2. Source material: peripheral blood. The CDR3 here is CATSRQIAGGENIQYF. As DNA, the CDR3 is TGTGCCACCAGCAGACAAATAGCGGGGGGCGAAAACATTCAGTACTTC. The variable domain in full, completed from reference TRBV15 and TRBJ2-4, reads DAMVIQNPRYQVTQFGKPVTLSCSQTLNHNVMYWYQQKSSQAPKLLFHYYDKDFNNEADTPDNFQSRRPNTSFCFLDIRSPGLGDTAMYLCATSRQIAGGENIQYFGAGTRLSVL.